This T cell receptor (beta chain) came from a study of glioma-infiltrating T cells. Whole-study findings and limits: CDR3 overlap between tissue and blood was very small. Non-neoplastic patients had below-expected tissue-blood divergence, while all gliomas exceeded expectation.

TCR alpha and beta CDR3 regions were amplified from RNA using iRepertoire nested multiplex PCR. Tissue mRNA or PBMC total RNA, 100-400 ng, went into one-step reverse transcription and amplification. TCRdb fed the multiplex PCR reads into MiXCR, producing one record per CDR3 protein. The data hold some 160,000 distinct CDR3 sequences, with about 40% observed a single time. This clonotype was observed a few times. Its antigen remains unknown. CDR1 and CDR2 from the germline V gene are MGHDK and SYGVNS. J gave up 7 bases and V 1 base, and 3 bases lay outside the gene matches. CDR3 length: 16 residues. Sequences were obtained from glioma tissue, nonneoplastic brain tissue, or PBMCs (not recorded which). The TCR originated in a human donor with low-grade glioma or glioblastoma, undergoing nonglioma brain surgery, or in good health (not recorded which). V is TRBV25-1 and J is TRBJ2-1, with TRBD2 matching over 14 bases. The CDR3 nucleotides read TGTGCCAGCAGTGAATTTTGGACTAGCGGGGGGAATGAGCAGTTCTTC. Protein sequence: CASSEFWTSGGNEQFF. The full variable domain, in which reference TRBV25-1 and TRBJ2-1 provide the parts outside the CDR3, is EADIYQTPRYLVIGTGKKITLECSQTMGHDKMYWYQQDPGMELHLIHYSYGVNSTEKGDLSSESTVSRIRTEHFPLTLESARPSHTSQYLCASSEFWTSGGNEQFFGPGTRLTVL.